This TCR beta chain was sequenced in a study of blood T cell repertoires in COVID-19. For the study at large: The samples span acute and convalescent COVID-19 from the United States, Italy and Spain. PBMCs, B-cell-depleted T cells, or T cells were the source of the cDNA or gDNA that made up the material.

Authors' processing steps: Using reference gene primer amplification, nucleated cell counts were estimated. Sequencing was performed with immunoSEQ multiplex PCR; in TCRdb, only in-frame clones are kept and a portion is missing. V and J calls and clone size follow that table, whereas D and trimming were derived from the DNA. The table lists tens of thousands of clones, less than 90% of them singletons, with 5.1% in the top ten. The CDR3 spans 18 residues. Germline trimming cut 0 bases from V and 6 bases from J; bases unmatched to any gene: 15. Germline CDR1 is LGHNA and CDR2 is YNFKEQ. This clonotype was sampled from a man at least 80 years old in a cohort sampled during active COVID-19. The J gene is TRBJ2-7, the V gene TRBV4-2; 9 bases match TRBD2. Sequencing was performed on peripheral blood. The CDR3 loop reads CASSQDRGGGGATGEQYF. For the CDR3, the DNA is TGTGCCAGCAGCCAAGATCGCGGTGGCGGGGGGGCCACAGGCGAGCAGTACTTC.